The T cell receptor beta chain described here comes from a study of shared clonotypes between healthy human individuals. Study-wide context: Used for every donor were three CD4 naive, three CD4 memory, two CD8 naive and one CD8 memory plate.

The CDR3 totals 16 residues. Germline CDR1 and CDR2: SGHDT and YYEEEE. The V end lost 2 bases, the J end lost 0 bases, and 12 bases lay between the germline ends. About this clone itself: The target antigen is unknown.

Points from the study as a whole: Across subsets, estimated richness was generally greater for naive than for memory populations.

Clones were sequenced by immunoSEQ multiplex PCR, and TCRdb holds only the in-frame ones, with some missing. The top ten hold roughly 0.45% of the sample, which has over a million clones, 95% to 99% seen once. The sequencing sample was made of naive CD4+ T cells sorted from blood. Subset noted: CD45RA+ positively selected. The chain combines TRBV5-6 with TRBJ1-5; no definite D call. The TCR was taken from a man under 40 in good health. CDR3 sequence (DNA): TGTGCCAGCAGCTTTTGGTCGCGGATTAGCAATCAGCCCCAGCATTTT. Residues: CASSFWSRISNQPQHF.